This T cell receptor beta chain is from a study of radiation and T cells in renal cell carcinoma. Study-wide points: Baseline intratumoral clonotype presence is unknown without pretreatment biopsies.

As for this clone: Its antigen is not identified.

V shed 0 bases and J shed 4 bases, with 13 bases lying between them. The germline gives CDR1 SGHTA, CDR2 FQGNSA. This CDR3 is 16 amino acids long. This sample's time point: blood 4 weeks post-SBRT, at nephrectomy. Documented treatment: 15 Gy SBRT to primary tumor, nephrectomy 4 weeks later. Profiled with immunoSEQ multiplex PCR; TCRdb holds only in-frame clones, not every one. The sample records approximately 150,000 clones, 70% to 90% being singletons. The starting material was blood, obtained from a patient whose treatment included radiotherapy and nephrectomy. The chain uses TRBV7-2 and TRBJ1-5; TRBD1 is a possible D gene (6 bases). The TCR sequence derives from a woman in her 50s with renal cell carcinoma. The CDR3 region is CASSLAGQGTNQPQHF. The CDR3 region has the DNA TGTGCCAGCAGCTTAGCGGGGCAGGGGACAAATCAGCCCCAGCATTTT.